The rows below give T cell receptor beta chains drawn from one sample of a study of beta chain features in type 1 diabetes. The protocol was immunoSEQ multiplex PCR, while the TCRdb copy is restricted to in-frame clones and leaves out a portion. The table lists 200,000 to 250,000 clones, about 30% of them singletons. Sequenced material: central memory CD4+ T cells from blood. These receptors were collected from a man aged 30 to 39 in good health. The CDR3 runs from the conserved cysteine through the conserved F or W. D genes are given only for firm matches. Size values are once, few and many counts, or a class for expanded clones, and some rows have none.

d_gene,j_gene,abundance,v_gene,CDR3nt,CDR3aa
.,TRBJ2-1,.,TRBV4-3,TGCGCCAGCAGCCAAGATCGGAGAGATGAGCAGTTCTTC,CASSQDRRDEQFF
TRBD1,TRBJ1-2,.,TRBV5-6,TGTGCCAGCACCACAGGGGACTATGGCTACACCTTC,CASTTGDYGYTF
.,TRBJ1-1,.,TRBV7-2,TGTGCCAGCAGGGGTTATGGCCCGAGCACTGAAGCTTTCTTT,CASRGYGPSTEAFF
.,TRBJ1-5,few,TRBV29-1,TGCAGCGTTGCGGCAGGAGGTGGCAATCAGCCCCAGCATTTT,CSVAAGGGNQPQHF
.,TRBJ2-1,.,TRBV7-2,TGTGCCAGCAGCTTAAGGATGAGCTCCTACAATGAGCAGTTCTTC,CASSLRMSSYNEQFF
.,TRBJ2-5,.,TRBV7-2,TGTGCCAGCAGCTTAGCGGGCAGCCAAGAGACCCAGTACTTC,CASSLAGSQETQYF
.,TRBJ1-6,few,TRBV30,TGTGCCTGGAGTGTGGGGCGGTCTATCTCCCCCCTCCACTTT,CAWSVGRSISPLHF
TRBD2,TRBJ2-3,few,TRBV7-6,TGTGCCAGCAGCTTAGGGGCTAGCGGGGGGCCTAGCACAGATACGCAGTATTTT,CASSLGASGGPSTDTQYF
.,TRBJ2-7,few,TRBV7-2,TGTGCCAGCAGCTTAGACGGGGACCCCTACGAGCAGTACTTC,CASSLDGDPYEQYF
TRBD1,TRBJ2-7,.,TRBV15,TGTGCCACCAGCCCCCCCGGGGACAGGCGGATCTACGAGCAGTACTTC,CATSPPGDRRIYEQYF
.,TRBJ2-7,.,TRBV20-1,TGCAGTGCTAGCCTTACATACGAGCAGTACTTC,CSASLTYEQYF
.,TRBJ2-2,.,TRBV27,TGTGCCAGCAAGAGTTTAACGAGGGACACCGGGGAGCTGTTTTTT,CASKSLTRDTGELFF
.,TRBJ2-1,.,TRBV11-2,TGTGCCAGCAGCTTAGATCTCCGGGGAAATTACAATGAGCAGTTCTTC,CASSLDLRGNYNEQFF
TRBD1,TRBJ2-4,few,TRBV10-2,TGCGCCAGCAGTGAGTCAGCCGGGACAGGGGTCAAAAACATTCAGTACTTC,CASSESAGTGVKNIQYF
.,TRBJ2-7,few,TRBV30,TGTGCCTGGATGGGGGCGCACCTACGAGAGCAGTACTTC,CAWMGAHLREQYF
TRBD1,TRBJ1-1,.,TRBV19,TGTGCCACCAGGGGGGACAAGGCCACTGAAGCTTTCTTT,CATRGDKATEAFF
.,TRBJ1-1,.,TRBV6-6,TGTGCCAGCAGTTCAGAGTACACTGAAGCTTTCTTT,CASSSEYTEAFF
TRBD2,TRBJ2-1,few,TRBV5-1,TGCGCCAGCAGCTTGGCCCCGGCTAGCGGGGACTTGGGTAATGAGCAGTTCTTC,CASSLAPASGDLGNEQFF
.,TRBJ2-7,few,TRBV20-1,TGCAGTGCTAGAGAAGGATACGAGCAGTACTTC,CSAREGYEQYF
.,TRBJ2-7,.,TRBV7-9,TGTGCCAGCAGCTCCCGACAGGACTGGGGGCAGTACTTC,CASSSRQDWGQYF
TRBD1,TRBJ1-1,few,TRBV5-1,TGCGCCAGCAGCTCGGGACAGGAGAAGTACACTGAAGCTTTCTTT,CASSSGQEKYTEAFF
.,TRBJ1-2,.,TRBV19,TGTGCCAGTAGTATCGACAGCTATGGCTACACCTTC,CASSIDSYGYTF
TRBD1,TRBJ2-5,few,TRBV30,TGTGCCTGGAGTGCCGACAGGGGAAGAGAGACCCAGTACTTC,CAWSADRGRETQYF
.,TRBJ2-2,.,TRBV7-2,TGTGCCAGCAGCTTATCGCGGGCCAAGGGCACCGGGGAGCTGTTTTTT,CASSLSRAKGTGELFF
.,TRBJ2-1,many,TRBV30,TGTGCCTGGAGCTTCGCCGCATACAATGAGCAGTTCTTC,CAWSFAAYNEQFF
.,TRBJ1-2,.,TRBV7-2,TGTGCCAGCAGCCCAGGACAGAACTATGGCTACACCTTC,CASSPGQNYGYTF
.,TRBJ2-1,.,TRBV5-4,TGTGCCAGCAGGATCCCCCGGGGCGATGAGCAGTTCTTC,CASRIPRGDEQFF
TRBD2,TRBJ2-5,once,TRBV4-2,TGTGCCAGCAGCCCTGGGACTAGCGGGGGGCAAGAGACCCAGTACTTC,CASSPGTSGGQETQYF
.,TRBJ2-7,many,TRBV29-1,TGCAGCGTTGGAAACAGGGAGCTAAACGAGCAGTACTTC,CSVGNRELNEQYF
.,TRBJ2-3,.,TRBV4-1,TGCGCCAGCAGCCAAGGGGAGATGCCACAGTATTTT,CASSQGEMPQYF
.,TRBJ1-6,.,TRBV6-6,TGTGCCAGCAGTTACTCATCGAATCCCCTGGCTTCACCCCTCCACTTT,CASSYSSNPLASPLHF
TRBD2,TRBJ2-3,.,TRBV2,TGTGCCAGCAGTGACAGCGGGGTTAGCACAGATACGCAGTATTTT,CASSDSGVSTDTQYF
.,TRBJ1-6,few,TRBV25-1,TGTGCCAGCAGTGAATCCGGGGATAATTCACCCCTCCACTTT,CASSESGDNSPLHF
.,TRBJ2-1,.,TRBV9,TGTGCCAGCAGCGTAGGATCTGGGACCAACTGGTATGAGCAGTTCTTC,CASSVGSGTNWYEQFF
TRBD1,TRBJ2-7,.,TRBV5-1,TGCGCCAGCAGCCCAGGACAGGGGAGATACGAGCAGTACTTC,CASSPGQGRYEQYF